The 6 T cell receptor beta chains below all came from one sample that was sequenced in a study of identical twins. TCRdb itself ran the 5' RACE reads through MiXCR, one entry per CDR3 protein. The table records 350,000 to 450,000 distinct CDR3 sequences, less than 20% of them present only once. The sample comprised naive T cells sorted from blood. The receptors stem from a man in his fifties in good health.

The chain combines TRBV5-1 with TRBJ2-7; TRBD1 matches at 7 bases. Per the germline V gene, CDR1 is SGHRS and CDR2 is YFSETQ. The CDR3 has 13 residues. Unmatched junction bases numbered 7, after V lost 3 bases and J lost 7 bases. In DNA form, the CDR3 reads TGCGCCAGCAGCTCCTCGACAGGGCTTGAGCAGTACTTC. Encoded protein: CASSSSTGLEQYF.

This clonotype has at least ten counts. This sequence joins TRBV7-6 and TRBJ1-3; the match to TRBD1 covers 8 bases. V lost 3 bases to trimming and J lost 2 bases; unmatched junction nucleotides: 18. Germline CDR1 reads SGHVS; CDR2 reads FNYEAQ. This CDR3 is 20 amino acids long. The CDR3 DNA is TGTGCCAGCAGCTTTGGGACAGGTGCCTTCCAAACCAACACTGGAAACACCATATATTTT. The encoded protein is CASSFGTGAFQTNTGNTIYF.

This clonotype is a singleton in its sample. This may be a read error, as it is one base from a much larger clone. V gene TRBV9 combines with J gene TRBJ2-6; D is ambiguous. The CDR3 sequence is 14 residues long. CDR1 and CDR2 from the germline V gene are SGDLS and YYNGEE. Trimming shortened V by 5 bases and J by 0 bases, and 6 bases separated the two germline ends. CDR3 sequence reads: CASRGISGANVLTF. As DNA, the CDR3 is TGTGCCAGCAGAGGGATCTCTGGGGCCAACGTCCTGACTTTC.

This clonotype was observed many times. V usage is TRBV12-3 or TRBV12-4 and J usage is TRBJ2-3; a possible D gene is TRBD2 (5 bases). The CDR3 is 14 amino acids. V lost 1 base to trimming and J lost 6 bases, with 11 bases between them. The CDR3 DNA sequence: TGTGCCAGCAGTTTAGGGGCTAGCTTGGATACGCAGTATTTT. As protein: CASSLGASLDTQYF.

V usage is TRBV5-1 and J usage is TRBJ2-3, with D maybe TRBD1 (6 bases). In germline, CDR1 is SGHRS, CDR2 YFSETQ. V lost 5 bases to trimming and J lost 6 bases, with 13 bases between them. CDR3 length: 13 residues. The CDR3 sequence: CASSIQGGDTQYF. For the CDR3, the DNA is TGCGCCAGCAGTATCCAAGGGGGTGATACGCAGTATTTT.

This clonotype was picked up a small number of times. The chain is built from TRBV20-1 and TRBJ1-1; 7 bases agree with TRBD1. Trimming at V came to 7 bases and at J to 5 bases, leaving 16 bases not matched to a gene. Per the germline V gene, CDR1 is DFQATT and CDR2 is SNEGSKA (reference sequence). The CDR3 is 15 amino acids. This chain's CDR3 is CSGNPIQQGYTEAFF. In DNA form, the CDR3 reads TGCAGTGGGAACCCAATACAACAGGGGTATACTGAAGCTTTCTTT.